Listed below are T cell receptor beta chains from one sample, sequenced in a study of cytomegalovirus exposure and HLA in healthy donors. Data came from immunoSEQ multiplex PCR; TCRdb stores just in-frame clones and leaves some out. The sample carries over 100,000 clones, around 86% recorded once. Sample: PBMCs. These receptors all stem from a man younger than 40 in good health and CMV-seronegative. The CDR3 runs from the conserved cysteine through the conserved F or W. D genes are given only for firm matches. The size of a clone is reported for some rows only, either as once, few or many, or as a class for expanded clones.

clone_size | d_call | j_call | v_call | cdr3_nt | cdr3_aa
- | - | TRBJ1-6 | TRBV7-2 | TGTGCCAGCAGCTGGGGTGCCCAGGGAGGGGCGGATTCACCCCTCCACTTT | CASSWGAQGGADSPLHF
- | - | TRBJ2-3 | TRBV7-6 | TGTGCCAGCAGCCCCTCCGGGACAAACACAGATACGCAGTATTTT | CASSPSGTNTDTQYF
- | - | TRBJ2-2 | TRBV2 | TGTGCCAGCAGAGCTAGGGACAAAGCGAACACCGGGGAGCTGTTTTTT | CASRARDKANTGELFF
- | TRBD2 | TRBJ2-7 | TRBV10-2 | TGCGCCAGCAGTGAGGGTAGCGGGGGGAGCTCCTACGAGCAGTACTTC | CASSEGSGGSSYEQYF
- | - | TRBJ2-1 | TRBV5-1 | TGCGCCAGCAGCCGGCTGGGGGTTGGCGGGGGCCCGAATGAGCAGTTCTTC | CASSRLGVGGGPNEQFF
- | TRBD1 | TRBJ2-6 | TRBV5-1 | TGCGCCAGCAGCGCCGGGACAGCTGGGGCCAACGTCCTGACTTTC | CASSAGTAGANVLTF
- | TRBD1 | TRBJ2-5 | TRBV4-3 | TGCGCCAGCAGCCAAGATGGGGACAGGGGGGAGACCCAGTACTTC | CASSQDGDRGETQYF
- | - | TRBJ2-1 | TRBV5-4 | TGTGCCAGCAGCTTGGTAGCGAGCCGGGGCAATGAGCAGTTCTTC | CASSLVASRGNEQFF
- | - | TRBJ2-5 | TRBV5-5 | TGTGCCAGCAGCCCGTCCGAGGGATTCCAAGAGACCCAGTACTTC | CASSPSEGFQETQYF
- | - | TRBJ1-2 | TRBV5-5 | TGTGCCAGCAGCCTCAACCCAGGGGATGGCTACACCTTC | CASSLNPGDGYTF
- | - | TRBJ1-2 | TRBV6-6 | TGTGCCAGCACCACGGGGGGCTATGGCTACACCTTC | CASTTGGYGYTF
- | - | TRBJ1-5 | TRBV7-8 | TGTGCCAGCAGCTTAGCGAGACAGGACACCTATTATAGCAATCAGCCCCAGCATTTT | CASSLARQDTYYSNQPQHF
- | - | TRBJ1-2 | TRBV6-5 | TGTGCCAGCAGTGAAATCAGAAACTATGGCTACACCTTC | CASSEIRNYGYTF
once | - | TRBJ2-1 | TRBV18 | TGTGCCAGCTCACCGCTGGACATTGGGGCCTACAATGAGCAGTTCTTC | CASSPLDIGAYNEQFF
- | - | TRBJ2-3 | TRBV5-5 | TGTGCCAGCAGCGTCGACAGCGCTAGCACAGATACGCAGTATTTT | CASSVDSASTDTQYF
- | TRBD1 | TRBJ2-1 | TRBV28 | TGTGCCAGCAGTTTTGGGACAGGGTGGAATGAGCAGTTCTTC | CASSFGTGWNEQFF
- | TRBD2 | TRBJ2-1 | TRBV7-8 | TGTGCCAGCAGCAAAGAAGGTGGAAGGCTAGCGGCCGATGAGCAGTTCTTC | CASSKEGGRLAADEQFF
- | - | TRBJ2-7 | TRBV27 | TGTGCCAGCAGTCCCCGCCCCCCAAGCAACAGCTACGAGCAGTACTTC | CASSPRPPSNSYEQYF
few | TRBD1 | TRBJ1-2 | TRBV28 | TGTGCCAGCAGGCCGGACAGGGACTACTATGGCTACACCTTC | CASRPDRDYYGYTF
- | TRBD1 | TRBJ1-1 | TRBV14 | TGTGCCAGCAGTCTTGGACAGGTAAACACTGAAGCTTTCTTT | CASSLGQVNTEAFF
- | - | TRBJ1-3 | TRBV5-1 | TGCGCCAGCTGCCCCCGGGACTTCTCTGGAAACACCATATATTTT | CASCPRDFSGNTIYF
- | TRBD1 | TRBJ2-1 | TRBV29-1 | TGCAGCCTTGACAGGGCGAAGTCCTACAATGAGCAGTTCTTC | CSLDRAKSYNEQFF
once | TRBD1 | TRBJ1-4 | TRBV7-8 | TGTGCCAGCAGCAAAGACAGGGGTAGTGAAAAACTGTTTTTT | CASSKDRGSEKLFF
once | - | TRBJ2-1 | TRBV29-1 | TGCAGCGTTGAAGGAACAGTTGACAATGAGCAGTTCTTC | CSVEGTVDNEQFF
- | TRBD2 | TRBJ2-5 | TRBV7-8 | TGTGCCAGCAGCGCAGGTCCTAGCGGGCCCCAAGAGACCCAGTACTTC | CASSAGPSGPQETQYF
- | - | TRBJ1-1 | TRBV27 | TGTGCCAGCAGTCTAGGGACATTGGGTGAAGTTTTCTTT | CASSLGTLGEVFF
- | - | TRBJ2-1 | TRBV5-6 | TGTGCCAGCAGCTGGAACGTGGGGGGAAAGACGAATGAGCAGTTCTTC | CASSWNVGGKTNEQFF
few | TRBD1 | TRBJ2-7 | TRBV7-8 | TGTGCCAGCAGCCCTAATCCCGGGACAGGGGGCAGCGAGCAGTACTTC | CASSPNPGTGGSEQYF
few | - | TRBJ1-5 | TRBV12-5 | TGTGCTAGTGGTTTGGTAGAGGGACACAGGATGGTAGGGGCCCAGCATTTT | CASGLVEGHRMVGAQHF
- | TRBD1 | TRBJ2-4 | TRBV7-2 | TGTGCCAGCAGCTCGGACAGGGTTGCCATTCAGTACTTC | CASSSDRVAIQYF
- | - | TRBJ1-3 | TRBV5-1 | TGCGCCAGCAGCCCGGACTATGGAAACACCATATATTTT | CASSPDYGNTIYF
- | - | TRBJ2-1 | TRBV19 | TGTGCCAGTACACCCAGGGGAGGGGTGAACAATGAGCAGTTCTTC | CASTPRGGVNNEQFF
- | - | TRBJ1-3 | TRBV2 | TGTGCCAGCAGCGACCCTACAGGGTACGGAAACACCATATATTTT | CASSDPTGYGNTIYF
- | TRBD1 | TRBJ1-2 | TRBV5-1 | TGCGCCAGCAGCTCGGGACAGGTCTATGGCTACACCTTC | CASSSGQVYGYTF
- | TRBD1 | TRBJ1-4 | TRBV12-5 | TGTGCTAGTGGTCCCTGGACAGGGCAAGGGGATAATGAAAAACTGTTTTTT | CASGPWTGQGDNEKLFF
once | TRBD1 | TRBJ2-2 | TRBV5-8 | TGTGCCAGCAGCCCGGGACAGGGGCCAACCGGGGAGCTGTTTTTT | CASSPGQGPTGELFF
- | - | TRBJ2-7 | TRBV28 | TGTGCCAGCAGGAAATACCGGGGGTCCTACGAGCAGTACTTC | CASRKYRGSYEQYF
few | TRBD2 | TRBJ2-1 | TRBV5-4 | TGTGCCAGCGGGGCAGCGGGGGGCCGCAATGAGCAGTTCTTC | CASGAAGGRNEQFF
- | - | TRBJ1-2 | TRBV7-8 | TGTGCCAGCAGCTTAGGACATACTAACTATGGCTACACCTTC | CASSLGHTNYGYTF
- | TRBD1 | TRBJ1-1 | TRBV18 | TGTGCCAGCTCACCACGACAGGGCTTTATGAACACTGAAGCTTTCTTT | CASSPRQGFMNTEAFF
- | - | TRBJ1-5 | TRBV2 | TGTGCCAGCAGTACTCCGGGGTTTGGCAATCAGCCCCAGCATTTT | CASSTPGFGNQPQHF